A selection of T cell receptor beta chains follows, all from one sample in a study of shared clonotypes between healthy human individuals. Data came from immunoSEQ multiplex PCR; TCRdb stores just in-frame clones and leaves some out. The sample has about 2 million clones; about 95% are singletons. Sequencing was performed on naive CD8+ T cells sorted from blood. These receptor sequences come from a man aged 18 to 29 in good health. Each CDR3 is given with its conserved first and last residue. D genes are given only for firm matches.

CATHVPGPHYGYTF,TGTGCCACCCATGTACCGGGACCGCACTATGGCTACACCTTC,TRBV21-1,NA,TRBJ1-2,14
CASIEQGTEKLFF,TGTGCCAGCATTGAACAGGGAACTGAAAAACTGTTTTTT,TRBV28,NA,TRBJ1-4,13
CASSQGWVGYTF,TGTGCCAGTAGCCAGGGATGGGTTGGCTACACCTTC,TRBV19,NA,TRBJ1-2,12
CASSLGFGQGGTEAFF,TGTGCCAGCAGCTTAGGGTTCGGACAGGGGGGCACTGAAGCTTTCTTT,TRBV11-2,TRBD1,TRBJ1-1,16
CASSFSGPEQYF,TGCGCCAGCAGCTTCTCGGGGCCCGAGCAGTACTTC,TRBV5-1,NA,TRBJ2-7,12
CASSLEGLALEQYF,TGTGCCAGCAGCTTGGAGGGACTAGCGCTCGAGCAGTACTTC,TRBV5-6,TRBD2,TRBJ2-7,14
CASIRDRSLDNQPQHF,TGTGCCAGTATCCGGGACAGGTCACTCGACAATCAGCCCCAGCATTTT,TRBV19,TRBD1,TRBJ1-5,16
CASSPRLDGGYTF,TGTGCCAGCAGCCCCCGGCTAGACGGTGGCTACACCTTC,TRBV13,NA,TRBJ1-2,13
CASSFLDREETQYF,TGTGCCAGCAGCTTTTTGGACAGGGAAGAGACCCAGTACTTC,TRBV7-6,TRBD1,TRBJ2-5,14
CASSWEGPNQPQHF,TGCGCCAGCAGCTGGGAGGGACCTAATCAGCCCCAGCATTTT,TRBV5-1,NA,TRBJ1-5,14